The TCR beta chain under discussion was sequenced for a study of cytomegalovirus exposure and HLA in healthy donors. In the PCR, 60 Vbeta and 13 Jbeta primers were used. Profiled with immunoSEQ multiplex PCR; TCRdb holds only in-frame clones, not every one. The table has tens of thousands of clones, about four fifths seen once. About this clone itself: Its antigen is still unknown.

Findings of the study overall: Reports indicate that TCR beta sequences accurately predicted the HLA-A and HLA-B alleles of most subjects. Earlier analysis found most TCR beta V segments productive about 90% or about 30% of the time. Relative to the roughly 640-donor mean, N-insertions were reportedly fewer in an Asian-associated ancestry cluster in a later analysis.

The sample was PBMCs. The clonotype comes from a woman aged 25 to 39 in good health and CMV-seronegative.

CDR3 protein: CSVAEGGSWETEAFF. The CDR3, as DNA: TGCAGCGTCGCCGAGGGGGGGTCATGGGAGACTGAAGCTTTCTTT. The chain employs TRBV29-1 and TRBJ1-1; possible D gene TRBD1, 6 bases. This CDR3 has 15 residues. CDR1 is SQVTM, CDR2 ANQGSEA, per germline. Deletions cut 6 bases from V and 5 bases from J, with 22 bases between.